The clone carrying this T cell receptor beta chain came up once. Its cognate antigen is unknown. The sample is drawn from a study of CD4 T cells in relation to SARS-CoV-2 and coronaviruses. In the study overall: Shared crossreactive spike epitopes were mapped to their HLA restriction. Points from the study as a whole: In around two thirds of donors, memory CD4+ clonotypes crossrecognized SARS-CoV-2 and at least one common cold coronavirus spike. Each donor contributed either pre-pandemic or post-infection samples, not both.

Unexposed donor CD4+ T cells date from about 2011-2018, before the COVID-19 pandemic. CDR3 length: 16 residues. The germline CDR1 and CDR2 sequences are LGHDT and YNNKEL (reference sequence). With 5 bases clipped from V and 2 bases from J, the junction kept 7 bases outside the gene matches. Clones were sequenced by immunoSEQ multiplex PCR, and TCRdb holds only the in-frame ones, with some missing. The data contain tens of thousands of clones, 70% to 90% of them singletons. Specimen: memory CD4+ T cells from PBMCs. The clonotype was recovered from a human donor in good health. The chain links TRBV3-1 (or the pseudogene TRBV3-2) to TRBJ2-1, with 9 bases identical to TRBD2. CDR3 nucleotide sequence: TGTGCCAGCAGCTATAGCGGGAGAGGGACCTACAATGAGCAGTTCTTC. It yields the protein CASSYSGRGTYNEQFF.